Presented here are 25 T cell receptor beta chains from one specimen sequenced in a study of CDR3 diversity in severe acne (dated by TCRdb to between 2017 and 2020). Libraries came from PCR. This sample was sequenced with an Illumina HiSeq 2000. Using fastp trimming at Q25 and MiXCR clonotype assembly, TCRdb reanalyzed the public sequencing data and kept in-frame beta chains. Rows matching on CDR3 protein sequence are summarized as one entry with the most common DNA and genes. Across this sample there are 100,000 or so distinct CDR3 sequences, with roughly half seen only once. The biggest ten clones account for around 12% of the sample. The sample was blood. The receptors come from a male donor with acne.

In its sample, this clonotype was seen many times. J is TRBJ2-1 and V is TRBV19, with TRBD2 identical over 8 bases. Germline assignment: CDR1 LNHDA and CDR2 SQIVND (reference sequence). The CDR3 spans 15 residues. J was trimmed by 9 bases and V by 7 bases; bases with no gene match: 14. The CDR3 DNA reads TGTGCCAGTACCCCCCCTACTAGCGGAGGATCTGAGCAGTTCTTC. Its translation: CASTPPTSGGSEQFF.

This chain connects TRBV15 to TRBJ2-7; perhaps TRBD1 as D (5 bases). Trimming shortened V by 3 bases and J by 6 bases, and 24 bases separated the two germline ends. CDR1 is LNHNV and CDR2 is YYDKDF in the germline V gene (reference sequence). The CDR3 has 17 amino acids. The CDR3 coding sequence is TGTGCCACCAGCAGCGTCGACAGCAAAGAACGGCTACGCGAGCAGTACTTC. Translation gives CATSSVDSKERLREQYF.

In regard to this clonotype: A much larger clone differs by one base, so this may be a read error. The gene calls are TRBV2 and TRBJ2-1, with a weak D call TRBD1 (5 bases). The CDR3 is 14 residues long. V gave up 2 bases and J gave up 8 bases, with 13 bases separating them. The germline gives CDR1 SNHLY, CDR2 FYNNEI. In nucleotides, the CDR3 is TGTGCCAGCAGTGAAAAAGGGGCTTGCTATGAGCAGTTCTTC. Translating it yields CASSEKGACYEQFF. Based on the CDR3 plus reference TRBV2 and TRBJ2-1, the full variable domain is EPEVTQTPSHQVTQMGQEVILRCVPISNHLYFYWYRQILGQKVEFLVSFYNNEISEKSEIFDDQFSVERPDGSNFTLKIRSTKLEDSAMYFCASSEKGACYEQFFGPGTRLTVL.

The chain combines TRBV7-2 with TRBJ1-3; D gene unclear. The V end was cut by 3 bases, the J end by 8 bases, with 17 bases between. Germline V gives CDR1 SGHTA, CDR2 FQGNSA. The CDR3 is 15 residues long. CDR3 residues: CASSFDVNYGYTIYF. The CDR3 nucleotides are TGTGCCAGCAGCTTCGATGTGAACTATGGCTACACCATATATTTT.

The chain uses TRBV14 and TRBJ2-2; a weak D match, TRBD1 (5 bases). The CDR3 is made up of 17 amino acids. The germline gives CDR1 SGHDN, CDR2 FVKESK. The V end was cut by 1 base, the J end by 3 bases, with 15 bases between. This chain's CDR3 is CASSQAGRVFDTGELFF. DNA of the CDR3: TGTGCCAGCAGCCAAGCGGGCAGGGTGTTTGACACCGGGGAGCTGTTTTTT.

This chain joins TRBV7-6 and TRBJ2-7; 9 bases match TRBD2. Germline V gene sequence: CDR1 SGHVS, CDR2 FNYEAQ. V shed 5 bases, J shed 4 bases, and the junction held 15 bases outside the gene matches. This CDR3 comprises 17 residues. The CDR3 nucleotides are TGTGCCAGCAGCCCGTATGTTGGTAGCGGGAGTCGATACGAGCAGTACTTC. It encodes CASSPYVGSGSRYEQYF.

The V gene is TRBV6-5, the J gene TRBJ2-7; D remains unclear. The CDR3 runs to 13 residues. CDR1 MNHEY and CDR2 SVGAGI come from the germline V gene. With 5 bases removed from V and 6 bases from J, the gap between germline ends came to 14 bases. This chain's CDR3 is CASSEVEAREQYF. CDR3 bases: TGTGCCAGCAGTGAAGTGGAAGCGCGCGAGCAGTACTTC.

The chain has TRBV20-1 and TRBJ2-7, with a possible D match to TRBD2 (6 bases). CDR3 length: 12 amino acids. The germline gives CDR1 DFQATT, CDR2 SNEGSKA (reference sequence). This CDR3 is CSSGLPGYEQYF. In nucleotides, the CDR3 is TGCAGCTCGGGACTCCCTGGCTACGAGCAGTACTTC.

This clonotype has a count of ten or more. The rearrangement links TRBV5-1 to TRBJ2-1, with D tentatively TRBD1 or TRBD2 (6 bases each). Germline values: CDR1 SGHRS, CDR2 YFSETQ. This CDR3 region has 15 residues. Trimming shortened V by 7 bases and J by 2 bases, and 16 bases separated the two germline ends. The CDR3: CASSRRGEPYNEQFF. The CDR3 DNA follows: TGCGCCAGCTCCAGGAGGGGGGAGCCCTACAATGAGCAGTTCTTC.

This clonotype was counted ten times or more. In DNA form, the CDR3 reads TGCGCCAGCAGCCAAGTTTCGACTAGCGGAAATTCAGAGCAGTACTTC. Its translation is CASSQVSTSGNSEQYF. The chain uses TRBV4-1 and TRBJ2-7; 9 bases fit TRBD2. The trim removed 1 base at V and 7 bases at J, leaving 11 bases unmatched. The CDR3 extends over 16 amino acids. Germline V CDR1 and CDR2: MGHRA, YSYEKL.

There are many counts of this clonotype. V gene TRBV6-1 combines with J gene TRBJ2-1; D not resolved. In germline, CDR1 is MNHNS, CDR2 SASEGT. The CDR3 has 16 amino acids. The V and J ends lost 6 bases and 1 base respectively, with 16 bases between them. As DNA, the CDR3 is TGTGCCAGCAGGTGGATGGTGGGTCTTTCCTACAATGAGCAGTTCTTC. Translating it yields CASRWMVGLSYNEQFF.

The rearrangement uses TRBV3-1 and TRBJ2-1; 8 positions match TRBD1. Germline CDR1 LGHDT, CDR2 YNNKEL (reference sequence). The CDR3 is 16 residues long. V gave up 3 bases and J gave up 1 base; unmatched junction bases: 5. The CDR3 reads CASSHQGARSYNEQFF. The CDR3 coding sequence is TGTGCCAGCAGCCATCAGGGGGCAAGGTCCTACAATGAGCAGTTCTTC.

This chain connects TRBV19 to TRBJ2-6; D gene ambiguous. Germline V gene sequence: CDR1 LNHDA, CDR2 SQIVND (reference sequence). CDR3 length: 15 residues. Trimming removed 5 bases from V and 3 bases from J, with 11 bases in between. CDR3 DNA sequence: TGTGCCAGTAGTCTGGGCCCGGGTGGGGCCAACGTCCTGACTTTC. Residues: CASSLGPGGANVLTF.

V usage is TRBV4-1 and J usage is TRBJ1-4; no clear D gene. The CDR3 is made up of 15 amino acids. V dropped 0 bases and J dropped 13 bases, with 18 bases sitting between them. Per germline, CDR1 MGHRA and CDR2 YSYEKL. The CDR3 DNA sequence: TGCGCCAGCAGCCAAGATCCACAACCGAGACTGGGACTGTTTTTT. It specifies CASSQDPQPRLGLFF.

This clonotype was observed a few times. The rearrangement links TRBV14 to TRBJ2-1; TRBD2 might be the D (6 bases). V was shortened by 0 bases and J by 7 bases, with 19 bases between the two germline ends. The CDR3 spans 17 residues. CDR1 and CDR2 (germline): SGHDN, FVKESK. This CDR3 is CASSQETGGIIVNEQFF. The DNA of the CDR3 is TGTGCCAGCAGCCAAGAGACTGGCGGGATAATAGTAAATGAGCAGTTCTTC.

This clonotype was detected only a few times. This chain connects TRBV28 to TRBJ1-2, with 8 bases identical to TRBD1. CDR3 size: 15 residues. Germline CDR1 is MDHEN and CDR2 is SYDVKM. Trimming took 7 bases from V and 6 from J; bases not matched to a gene: 13. The CDR3 loop reads CASTKDRGIVNGYTF. CDR3 nucleotides: TGTGCCAGCACAAAAGACAGGGGCATTGTAAATGGCTACACCTTC.

The CDR3 bases are TGTGCCAGCAGCTTAGCAGACGACGGCTACACCTTC. This sequence encodes CASSLADDGYTF. The J gene is TRBJ1-2, the V gene TRBV25-1; D is unresolved. V lost 6 bases, J lost 8 bases, and 13 bases lay in between. CDR3 size: 12 residues. CDR1 is MGHDK, CDR2 SYGVNS, per germline.

As to this clonotype: A single base separates this from a much larger clone, so it may be a read error. The rearrangement joins TRBV20-1 to TRBJ1-4; tentative D call: TRBD1 (5 bases). The CDR3 runs 13 residues. CDR1 and CDR2 from the germline V gene are DFQATT and SNEGSKA (reference sequence). The CDR3 loop reads CSARQGWNEKLLF. CDR3 nucleotide sequence: TGCAGTGCTAGACAGGGTTGGAATGAAAAACTGCTTTTT.

The J gene is TRBJ2-5, the V gene TRBV7-6; possible D gene TRBD1, 5 bases. V was pared by 5 bases and J by 1 base, with 17 bases between. This CDR3 has 16 residues. The germline gives CDR1 SGHVS, CDR2 FNYEAQ. DNA of the CDR3: TGTGCCAGCAGCCCCCGTGGGGCCCAACTCCAAGAGACCCAGTACTTC. Residues: CASSPRGAQLQETQYF.

This clonotype was seen at least ten times. The J gene is TRBJ2-7, the V gene TRBV7-2; the D gene is possibly TRBD1 (6 bases). This CDR3 comprises 13 residues. The germline V and J ends were trimmed by 2 bases and 5 bases, with 10 bases remaining between them. Germline lookup yields CDR1 SGHTA and CDR2 FQGNSA. CDR3 DNA: TGTGCCAGCAGCTTAACCAGGGGACACGAGCAGTACTTC. The encoded protein is CASSLTRGHEQYF.

This clonotype was seen a single time. The chain employs TRBV29-1 and TRBJ1-2; 9 positions agree with TRBD1. Trimming at V came to 6 bases and at J to 7 bases, leaving 6 bases not matched to a gene. The CDR3 consists of 12 residues. Germline V gene sequence: CDR1 SQVTM, CDR2 ANQGSEA. The chain's CDR3 is CSVATGGAGYTF. The CDR3 nucleotides read TGCAGCGTAGCAACAGGGGGCGCTGGCTACACCTTC.

The J gene is TRBJ2-7, the V gene TRBV11-2; the match to TRBD1 covers 8 bases. The germline gives CDR1 SGHAT, CDR2 FQNNGV. Trimming removed 6 bases from V and 3 bases from J; junction bases left unmatched: 10. The CDR3 extends over 15 amino acids. The CDR3 DNA reads as TGTGCCAGCAGTTCGACAGGGGCGTTAGGCTACGAGCAGTACTTC. Protein product: CASSSTGALGYEQYF. The whole variable domain, filled in from reference TRBV11-2 and TRBJ2-7, reads EAGVAQSPRYKIIEKRQSVAFWCNPISGHATLYWYQQILGQGPKLLIQFQNNGVVDDSQLPKDRFSAERLKGVDSTLKIQPAKLEDSAVYLCASSSTGALGYEQYFGPGTRLTVT.

The J gene is TRBJ2-7, the V gene TRBV27; D is uncertain. Germline V CDR1 and CDR2: MNHEY, SMNVEV (reference sequence). The CDR3 is 14 residues long. Trimming took off 5 bases at V and 3 bases at J, with 14 bases between the two ends. The CDR3 sequence is CASSDVGASYEQYF. CDR3 DNA: TGTGCCAGCAGTGACGTCGGCGCGAGCTACGAGCAGTACTTC.

This chain links TRBV20-1 with TRBJ2-3; TRBD2 matches at 7 bases. Per germline, CDR1 DFQATT and CDR2 SNEGSKA (reference sequence). Trimming removed 1 base from V and 4 bases from J; junction bases left unmatched: 8. The CDR3 runs 15 residues. The CDR3 reads CSARGASGGADTQYF. The CDR3 coding sequence is TGCAGTGCTAGAGGGGCTAGCGGTGGTGCAGATACGCAGTATTTT.

The rearrangement joins TRBV2 to TRBJ2-5; 8 bases are shared with TRBD1. The germline V gene encodes CDR1 SNHLY and CDR2 FYNNEI. After removal of 6 bases from V and 4 bases from J, the junction contained 4 bases not matched to a gene. This CDR3 is built from 13 residues. The chain's CDR3 is CASRMQGAETQYF. The CDR3 DNA sequence: TGTGCCAGCAGGATGCAGGGGGCAGAGACCCAGTACTTC.